The 27 T cell receptor beta chains below were found in one sample sequenced in a study of cytomegalovirus exposure and HLA in healthy donors. Primers: 60 Vbeta forward and 13 Jbeta reverse. Data came from immunoSEQ multiplex PCR; TCRdb stores just in-frame clones and leaves some out. The repertoire holds approximately 150,000 clones, approximately 81% seen once, with around 2.6% in the top ten. The sample taken for sequencing was PBMCs. The receptors were sampled from a man aged 25-40 years in good health and CMV-seropositive.

The table lists this clone with a count of one. The chain carries TRBV5-4 and TRBJ1-5, with D possibly matching TRBD1 (6 bases). The germline gives CDR1 SGHNT, CDR2 YYREEE (reference sequence). The CDR3 runs to 14 residues. V gave up 4 bases and J gave up 7 bases, with 15 bases separating them. In DNA form, the CDR3 reads TGTGCCAGCAGCCGCTCAGGGGCACGGCAGCCCCAGCATTTT. It translates to CASSRSGARQPQHF.

As to this clone: An end of the junction does not agree with germline; a read error may underlie this. The chain is built from TRBV19 and TRBJ2-1; D ambiguous. Per germline, CDR1 LNHDA and CDR2 SQIVND (reference sequence). The CDR3 has 13 amino acids. CDR3 DNA: TGTGCCAGTAGTCCCAACTCCTTCAATGAGCAGTTCTTC. Translation: CASSPNSFNEQFF. Supplemented by reference TRBV19 and TRBJ2-1, the full variable domain reads DGGITQSPKYLFRKEGQNVTLSCEQNLNHDAMYWYRQDPGQGLRLIYYSQIVNDFQKGDIAEGYSVSREKKESFPLTVTSAQKNPTAFYLCASSPNSFNEQFFGPGTRLTVL.

This clone is a singleton in its sample. The chain employs TRBV5-1 and TRBJ1-2, with D maybe TRBD1 (5 bases). The germline CDR1 and CDR2 sequences are SGHRS and YFSETQ. Trimming stripped 0 bases from V and 10 bases from J, with 16 bases between. CDR3 size: 14 residues. The CDR3 nucleotides are TGCGCCAGCAGCTTGGAAGGGCAGGGTATAACCTACACCTTC. Encoded protein: CASSLEGQGITYTF. Together with reference TRBV5-1 and TRBJ1-2, the CDR3 gives the full variable domain: KAGVTQTPRYLIKTRGQQVTLSCSPISGHRSVSWYQQTPGQGLQFLFEYFSETQRNKGNFPGRFSGRQFSNSRSEMNVSTLELGDSALYLCASSLEGQGITYTFGSGTRLTVV.

The V gene is TRBV21-1, the J gene TRBJ2-1; the table calls TRBD2, which could not be checked here. TRBV21-1 corresponds to a pseudogene. The CDR3 has 14 residues. For the CDR3, the DNA is TGTGCCAGCAGCAAAGTTGCGGGATCGAATGAGCAGTTCTTC. Residues: CASSKVAGSNEQFF.

The rearrangement links TRBV18 to TRBJ2-7; TRBD2 matches at 8 bases. The CDR3 length is 15 residues. The germline V gene has CDR1 KGHSH and CDR2 LQKENI. J was trimmed by 2 bases and V by 6 bases; bases with no gene match: 9. This CDR3 is CASSPSGSGAYEQYF. The CDR3 DNA reads as TGTGCCAGCTCCCCGAGCGGGAGTGGGGCCTACGAGCAGTACTTC.

The rearrangement links TRBV7-9 to TRBJ2-2; 7 bases are a match to TRBD1. The CDR3 runs 14 residues. Germline CDR1 is SEHNR and CDR2 is FQNEAQ (reference sequence). V was clipped by 5 bases and J by 4 bases; unmatched bases: 4. The CDR3 is CASSPGTATGELFF. The DNA for the CDR3 is TGTGCCAGCAGCCCCGGGACAGCCACCGGGGAGCTGTTTTTT.

The rearrangement joins TRBV6-5 to TRBJ2-3, with D maybe TRBD1 (6 bases). CDR1 is MNHEY and CDR2 is SVGAGI in the germline V gene. The germline V and J ends were trimmed by 2 bases and 4 bases, with 10 bases remaining between them. The CDR3 length is 14 residues. Here the CDR3 reads CASSYRTAADTQYF. CDR3 bases: TGTGCCAGCAGTTACAGGACAGCTGCAGATACGCAGTATTTT.

The V gene is TRBV5-1, the J gene TRBJ2-1; TRBD1 matches 9 bases. CDR1 and CDR2 from the germline V gene are SGHRS and YFSETQ. V shed 0 bases and J 7 bases; nucleotides not matched to a gene: 11. CDR3 length equals 17 residues. CDR3: CASSLGPETGGRNEQFF. CDR3 nucleotides: TGCGCCAGCAGCTTGGGTCCGGAGACAGGGGGGCGGAATGAGCAGTTCTTC.

The rearrangement uses TRBV5-1 and TRBJ2-1; 14 nucleotides match TRBD2. Germline V gene sequence: CDR1 SGHRS, CDR2 YFSETQ. The CDR3 has 14 residues. V was pared by 5 bases and J by 8 bases, with 3 bases of the junction left unmatched. In DNA, the CDR3 is TGCGCCAGCAGAGGGACTAGCGGGAGTGATGAGCAGTTCTTC. This translates into CASRGTSGSDEQFF. Drawing the rest from reference TRBV5-1 and TRBJ2-1, the complete variable domain is KAGVTQTPRYLIKTRGQQVTLSCSPISGHRSVSWYQQTPGQGLQFLFEYFSETQRNKGNFPGRFSGRQFSNSRSEMNVSTLELGDSALYLCASRGTSGSDEQFFGPGTRLTVL.

A single count supports this clone. The chain recombines TRBV5-1 with TRBJ2-3, with D possibly matching TRBD1 (5 bases). The ends were cut back, 3 bases at V and 6 bases at J, with 11 bases in the middle. This CDR3 is 13 amino acids long. Germline lookup yields CDR1 SGHRS and CDR2 YFSETQ. The CDR3 DNA sequence: TGCGCCAGCAGCTGGGTCTCAGGGGATACGCAGTATTTT. It specifies CASSWVSGDTQYF.

This chain joins TRBV6-5 and TRBJ2-7; 10 nucleotides align to TRBD2. Germline loops: CDR1 MNHEY, CDR2 SVGAGI. The CDR3 extends over 15 amino acids. With V trimmed by 6 bases and J by 3 bases, 8 bases remained unmatched. CDR3 nucleotide sequence: TGTGCCAGCAGCCCTAGCGGGAGCCTCCACTACGAGCAGTACGTC. It specifies CASSPSGSLHYEQYV.

The chain links TRBV11-2 to TRBJ1-1, with D possibly being TRBD1 (6 bases). Looked up from germline, CDR1 is SGHAT and CDR2 is FQNNGV. Trimming stripped 2 bases from V and 7 bases from J, with 11 bases between. CDR3 length: 13 residues. This chain's CDR3 is CASSLTVQGEAFF. CDR3 DNA: TGTGCCAGCAGCTTAACAGTACAGGGTGAAGCTTTCTTT.

V gene TRBV28 combines with J gene TRBJ2-2; 8 positions agree with TRBD1. V lost 6 bases and J lost 7; bases outside the gene matches: 13. CDR3 length: 16 amino acids. The germline CDR1 and CDR2 sequences are MDHEN and SYDVKM. The CDR3 sequence: CASSPNPGGIIGELFF. As DNA, the CDR3 is TGTGCCAGCAGCCCTAATCCAGGGGGCATTATCGGGGAGCTGTTTTTT.

V gene TRBV5-1 combines with J gene TRBJ1-4, with a possible D match to TRBD1 (5 bases). Trimming stripped 3 bases from V and 2 bases from J, with 11 bases between. The CDR3 sequence is 15 residues long. Germline CDR1 SGHRS, CDR2 YFSETQ. The CDR3 DNA reads as TGCGCCAGCAGCTCGGGGGGGTCCACTAATGAAAAACTGTTTTTT. Amino acid sequence: CASSSGGSTNEKLFF.

The chain combines TRBV6-5 with TRBJ2-7; 7 bases match TRBD1. V shed 6 bases and J 0 bases; nucleotides not matched to a gene: 5. Per the germline V gene, CDR1 is MNHEY and CDR2 is SVGAGI. CDR3 length: 14 residues. The CDR3 reads CASSSRGSSYEQYF. The CDR3 DNA follows: TGTGCCAGCAGCAGCAGGGGGAGCTCCTACGAGCAGTACTTC.

The V gene is TRBV9, the J gene TRBJ2-1; D remains unclear. CDR3 length equals 11 residues. Trimming stripped 0 bases from V and 8 bases from J, with 3 bases between. Germline CDR1 reads SGDLS; CDR2 reads YYNGEE. The CDR3 reads CASSVADEQFF. For the CDR3, the DNA is TGTGCCAGCAGCGTAGCGGATGAGCAGTTCTTC.

This chain joins TRBV6-5 and TRBJ2-1; 12 nucleotides match TRBD2. Germline CDR1 MNHEY, CDR2 SVGAGI. This CDR3 is 16 amino acids long. The trim removed 3 bases at V and 4 bases at J, leaving 4 bases unmatched. This chain's CDR3 is CASSYSTSGRYNEQFF. CDR3 coding DNA: TGTGCCAGCAGTTATTCGACTAGCGGGAGATACAATGAGCAGTTCTTC.

The chain links TRBV6-5 to TRBJ2-2; weak D call: TRBD2 (6 bases). Germline V gives CDR1 MNHEY, CDR2 SVGAGI. The V gene lost 2 bases and the J gene lost 2 bases, with 12 bases spanning the gap. The length of the CDR3 is 16 residues. The DNA of the CDR3 is TGTGCCAGCAGTTACAATCCGGGACTTAACACCGGGGAGCTGTTTTTT. This translates into CASSYNPGLNTGELFF.

The chain couples TRBV4-2 to TRBJ1-6, with TRBD1 identical over 7 bases. Germline values: CDR1 LGHNA, CDR2 YNFKEQ. The CDR3 length is 15 residues. The V gene end was trimmed by 1 base and the J gene end by 11 bases; junction bases not matched to a gene: 8. CDR3 sequence reads: CASSQGQGGNPPLHF. As DNA, the CDR3 is TGTGCCAGCAGCCAAGGTCAGGGGGGAAATCCACCCCTCCACTTT.

The chain combines TRBV11-3 with TRBJ2-3; 9 bases map to TRBD1. V dropped 6 bases and J dropped 2; count of bases not matched to a gene: 6. The CDR3 covers 15 residues. CDR1 is SGHNT, CDR2 YENEEA, per germline. The CDR3 nucleotides read TGTGCCAGCAGATACGGACAGGGGCCCACAGATACGCAGTATTTT. Protein: CASRYGQGPTDTQYF.

This chain joins TRBV27 and TRBJ1-2; tentatively, D is TRBD1 (6 bases). The V gene lost 5 bases and the J gene lost 4 bases, with 14 bases spanning the gap. The V gene's germline CDR1 is MNHEY and CDR2 SMNVEV (reference sequence). The CDR3 runs to 14 residues. The CDR3 DNA reads as TGTGCCAGCAGTCCAAACGGACAGACCTATGGCTACACCTTC. It is translated as CASSPNGQTYGYTF.

The chain employs TRBV10-3 and TRBJ2-5; no definite D call. V was trimmed by 3 bases and J by 5 bases, leaving 10 bases between them. CDR1 and CDR2 (germline): ENHRY, SYGVKD. The CDR3 contains 13 residues. CDR3: CAISEQYTETQYF. CDR3 DNA sequence: TGTGCCATCAGTGAACAGTATACGGAGACCCAGTACTTC.

The chain employs TRBV4-1 and TRBJ1-1, with D unclear. The germline V and J ends were trimmed by 1 base and 2 bases, with 11 bases remaining between them. Looked up from germline, CDR1 is MGHRA and CDR2 is YSYEKL. This CDR3 is built from 15 residues. CDR3 sequence: CASSQVGAGNTEAFF. CDR3 sequence (DNA): TGCGCCAGCAGCCAAGTAGGAGCCGGCAACACTGAAGCTTTCTTT.

The CDR3 nucleotides are TGTGCCAGCTCAAGGTCAGGGGACACTGAAGCTTTCTTT. This sequence encodes CASSRSGDTEAFF. The chain has TRBV18 and TRBJ1-1; D perhaps matches TRBD1 (6 bases). The germline gives CDR1 KGHSH, CDR2 LQKENI. The V gene lost 5 bases and the J gene lost 3 bases, with 10 bases spanning the gap. The CDR3 covers 13 residues.

This clone has only one observation. The chain uses TRBV2 and TRBJ2-1; TRBD1 matches 10 bases. The V gene end was trimmed by 11 bases and the J gene end by 6 bases; junction bases not matched to a gene: 13. Germline V CDR1 and CDR2: SNHLY, FYNNEI. The CDR3 has 15 amino acids. The CDR3 coding sequence is TGTGCCTCCCAGGGGGGGGACAGGGGTCTCAATGAGCAGTTCTTC. Translated, it gives CASQGGDRGLNEQFF.

The chain recombines TRBV10-3 with TRBJ2-1; TRBD2 aligns across 14 bases. This CDR3 has 15 amino acids. Germline V CDR1 and CDR2: ENHRY, SYGVKD. With 5 bases clipped from V and 6 bases from J, the junction kept 3 bases outside the gene matches. The CDR3, as DNA: TGTGCCATCAGTCTGACTAGCGGGAGGGCCAATGAGCAGTTCTTC. Its translation: CAISLTSGRANEQFF.

This chain uses TRBV30 with TRBJ1-5; D possibly corresponds to TRBD1 (5 bases). The CDR3 contains 13 residues. CDR1 is GTSNPN and CDR2 is SVGIG in the germline V gene (reference sequence). V lost 1 base and J lost 9, with 13 bases in between. CDR3 nucleotide sequence: TGTGCCTGGAGTGATAAGGGGCAGCGGCCCCAGCATTTT. Its translation: CAWSDKGQRPQHF.